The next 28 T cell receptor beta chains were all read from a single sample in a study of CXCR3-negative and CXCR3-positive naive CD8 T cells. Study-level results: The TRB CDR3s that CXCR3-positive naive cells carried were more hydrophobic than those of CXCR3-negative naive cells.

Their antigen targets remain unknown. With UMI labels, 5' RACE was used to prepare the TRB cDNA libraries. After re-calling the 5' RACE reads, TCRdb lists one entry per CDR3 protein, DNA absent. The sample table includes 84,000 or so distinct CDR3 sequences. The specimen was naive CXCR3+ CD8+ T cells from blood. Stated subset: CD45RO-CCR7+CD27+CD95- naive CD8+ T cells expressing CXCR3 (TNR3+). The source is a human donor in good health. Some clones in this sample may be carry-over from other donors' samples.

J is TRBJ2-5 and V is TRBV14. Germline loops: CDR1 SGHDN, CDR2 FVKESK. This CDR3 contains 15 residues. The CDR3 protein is CASSPTSGFGETQYF.

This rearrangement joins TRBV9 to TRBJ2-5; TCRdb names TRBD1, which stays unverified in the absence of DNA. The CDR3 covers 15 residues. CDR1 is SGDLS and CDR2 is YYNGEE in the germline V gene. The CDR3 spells CASSVRQGYQETQYF.

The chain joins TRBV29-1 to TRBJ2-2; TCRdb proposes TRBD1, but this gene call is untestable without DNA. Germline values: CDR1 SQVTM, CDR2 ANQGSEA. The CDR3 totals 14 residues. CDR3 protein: CSVEPQGIPGELFF.

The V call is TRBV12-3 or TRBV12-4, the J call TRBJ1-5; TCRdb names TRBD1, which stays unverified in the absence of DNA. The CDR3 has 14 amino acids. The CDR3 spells CASTLGGLNQPQHF.

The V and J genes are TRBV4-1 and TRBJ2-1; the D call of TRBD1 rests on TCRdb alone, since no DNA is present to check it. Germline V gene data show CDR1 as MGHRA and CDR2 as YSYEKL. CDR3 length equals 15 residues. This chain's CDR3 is CASSRLQGGKDEQFF.

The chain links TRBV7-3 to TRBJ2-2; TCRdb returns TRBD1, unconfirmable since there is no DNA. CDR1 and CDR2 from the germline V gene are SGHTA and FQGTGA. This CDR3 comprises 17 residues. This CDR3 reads CASSLYPGTANTGELFF. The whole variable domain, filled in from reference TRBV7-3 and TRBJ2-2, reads GAGVSQTPSNKVTEKGKYVELRCDPISGHTALYWYRQSLGQGPEFLIYFQGTGAADDSGLPNDRFFAVRPEGSVSTLKIQRTERGDSAVYLCASSLYPGTANTGELFFGEGSRLTVL.

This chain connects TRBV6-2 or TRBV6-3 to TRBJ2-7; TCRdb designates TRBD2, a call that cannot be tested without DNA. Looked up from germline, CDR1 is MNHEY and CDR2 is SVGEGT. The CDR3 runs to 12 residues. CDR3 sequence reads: CASTSGTYEQYF.

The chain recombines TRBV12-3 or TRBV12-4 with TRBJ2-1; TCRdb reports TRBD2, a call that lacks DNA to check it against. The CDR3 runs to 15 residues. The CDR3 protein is CASSLLAGGYNEQFF.

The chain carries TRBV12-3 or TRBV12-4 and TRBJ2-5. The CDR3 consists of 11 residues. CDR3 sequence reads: CASSEQDLEYF.

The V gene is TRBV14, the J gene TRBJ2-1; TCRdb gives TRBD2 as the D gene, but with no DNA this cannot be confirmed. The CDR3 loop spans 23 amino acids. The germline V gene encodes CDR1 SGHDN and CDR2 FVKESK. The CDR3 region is CASSQNPLPEGPRPFNAYNEQFF. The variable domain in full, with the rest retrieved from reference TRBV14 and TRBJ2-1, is EAGVTQFPSHSVIEKGQTVTLRCDPISGHDNLYWYRRVMGKEIKFLLHFVKESKQDESGMPNNRFLAERTGGTYSTLKVQPAELEDSGVYFCASSQNPLPEGPRPFNAYNEQFFGPGTRLTVL.

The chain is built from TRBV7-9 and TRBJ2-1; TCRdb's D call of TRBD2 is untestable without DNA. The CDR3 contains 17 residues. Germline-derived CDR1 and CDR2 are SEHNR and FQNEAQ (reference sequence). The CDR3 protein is CASSLPQAGWSYNEQFF.

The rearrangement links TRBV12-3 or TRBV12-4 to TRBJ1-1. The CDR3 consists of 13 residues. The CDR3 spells CASSWGMNTEAFF.

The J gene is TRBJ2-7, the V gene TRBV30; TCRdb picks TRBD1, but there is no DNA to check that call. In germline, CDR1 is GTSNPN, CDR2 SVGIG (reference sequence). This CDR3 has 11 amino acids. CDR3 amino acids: CACQGTYEQYF. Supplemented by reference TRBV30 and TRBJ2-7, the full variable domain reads SQTIHQWPATLVQPVGSPLSLECTVEGTSNPNLYWYRQAAGRGLQLLFYSVGIGQISSEVPQNLSASRPQDRQFILSSKKLLLSDSGFYLCACQGTYEQYFGPGTRLTVT.

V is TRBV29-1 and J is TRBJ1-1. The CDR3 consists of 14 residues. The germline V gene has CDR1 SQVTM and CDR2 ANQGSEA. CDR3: CSANWEVLGTEAFF.

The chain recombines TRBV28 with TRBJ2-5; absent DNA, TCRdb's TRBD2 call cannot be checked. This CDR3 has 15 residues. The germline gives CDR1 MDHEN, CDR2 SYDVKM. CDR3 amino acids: CASSLSGGALETQYF.

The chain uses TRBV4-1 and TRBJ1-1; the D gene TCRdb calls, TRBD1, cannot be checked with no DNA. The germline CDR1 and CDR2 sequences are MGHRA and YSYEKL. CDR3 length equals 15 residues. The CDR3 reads CASSHPQGGNTEAFF.

The CDR3 sequence: CASSLNSGPLRTNTGELFF. The rearrangement links TRBV7-9 to TRBJ2-2; TCRdb designates TRBD2, a call that cannot be tested without DNA. Germline CDR1 reads SEHNR; CDR2 reads FQNEAQ (reference sequence). This CDR3 spans 19 amino acids.

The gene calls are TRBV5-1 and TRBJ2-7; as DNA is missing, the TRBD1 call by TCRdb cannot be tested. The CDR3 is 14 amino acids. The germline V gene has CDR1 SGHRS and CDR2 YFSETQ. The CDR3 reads CASSLQGGGYEQYF. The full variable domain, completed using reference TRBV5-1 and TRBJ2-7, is KAGVTQTPRYLIKTRGQQVTLSCSPISGHRSVSWYQQTPGQGLQFLFEYFSETQRNKGNFPGRFSGRQFSNSRSEMNVSTLELGDSALYLCASSLQGGGYEQYFGPGTRLTVT.

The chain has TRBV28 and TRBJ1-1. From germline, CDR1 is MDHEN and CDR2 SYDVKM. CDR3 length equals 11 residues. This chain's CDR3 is CASSLGRGAFF.

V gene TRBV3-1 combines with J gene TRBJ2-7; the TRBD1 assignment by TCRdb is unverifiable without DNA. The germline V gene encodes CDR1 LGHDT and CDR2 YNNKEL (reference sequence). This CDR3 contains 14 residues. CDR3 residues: CASTPGTGAYEQYF.

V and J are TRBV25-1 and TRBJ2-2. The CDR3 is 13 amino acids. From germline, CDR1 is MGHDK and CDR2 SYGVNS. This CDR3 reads CASSDTNTGELFF.

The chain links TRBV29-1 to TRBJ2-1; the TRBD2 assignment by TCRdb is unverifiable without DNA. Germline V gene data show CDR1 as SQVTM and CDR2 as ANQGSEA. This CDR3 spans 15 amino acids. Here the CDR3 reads CSVEDGTSGYNEQFF.

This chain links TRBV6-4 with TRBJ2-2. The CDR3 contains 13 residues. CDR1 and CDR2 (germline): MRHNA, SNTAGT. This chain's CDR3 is CASRVSNTGELFF.

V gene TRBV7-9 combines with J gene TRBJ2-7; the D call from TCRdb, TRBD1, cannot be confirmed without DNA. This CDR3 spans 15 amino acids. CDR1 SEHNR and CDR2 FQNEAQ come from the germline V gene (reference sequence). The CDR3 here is CASSFDTGVPYEQYF.

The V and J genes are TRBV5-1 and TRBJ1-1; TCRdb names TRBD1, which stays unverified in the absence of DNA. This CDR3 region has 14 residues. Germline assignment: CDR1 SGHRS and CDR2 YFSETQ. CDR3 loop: CASSRGQGVTEAFF.

CDR3 amino acids: CASNWDWTYEQYF. The chain couples TRBV2 to TRBJ2-7; TCRdb designates TRBD2, a call that cannot be tested without DNA. Germline values: CDR1 SNHLY, CDR2 FYNNEI. This CDR3 has 13 residues.

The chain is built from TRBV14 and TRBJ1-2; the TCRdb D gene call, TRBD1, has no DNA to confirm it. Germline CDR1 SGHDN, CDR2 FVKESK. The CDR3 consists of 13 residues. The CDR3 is CASSQDRQYGYTF.

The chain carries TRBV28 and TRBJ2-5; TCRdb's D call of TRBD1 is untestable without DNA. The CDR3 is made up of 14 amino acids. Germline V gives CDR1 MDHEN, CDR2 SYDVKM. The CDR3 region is CASSFDRAGETQYF.